The clone carrying this TCR beta chain was counted only a few times. The antigen remains undetermined. These data belong to a study of CD8+ T cells in alopecia areata. Whole-study context: Treatment of the treated patients consisted of oral tofacitinib, 5 to 10 mg twice daily. Disease severity was quantified as SALT score of affected scalp area.

The CDR3 loop spans 15 amino acids. Germline V gene sequence: CDR1 GTSNPN, CDR2 SVGIG (reference sequence). V was clipped by 4 bases and J by 1 base, with 16 bases between them. Treatment described: oral pan-JAK inhibitor, 5-10 mg twice daily. Sequencing templates came from extracted RNA that was reverse transcribed into cDNA. Measured with immunoSEQ multiplex PCR; TCRdb has only the in-frame clones, and not every one. In the table there are 270,000 or so clones, 55% to 75% of which are singletons. Study conclusions and caveats: Many expanded lesional clones persisted in scalp and blood during tofacitinib.

This clonotype was obtained from a human donor with alopecia areata. The chain combines TRBV30 with TRBJ1-1, with D unclear. The sample here was CD4+ T cells sorted from blood, taken at week 24, from a patient treated with tofacitinib. Written as DNA, the CDR3 is TGTGCCTGGACTACCCCGGATGGGAAGAACACTGAAGCTTTCTTT. Encoded protein: CAWTTPDGKNTEAFF.